This is a list of T cell receptor beta chains from one sample in a study of T cell changes during pregnancy in multiple sclerosis. Sequencing used immunoSEQ multiplex PCR; TCRdb keeps in-frame clones, though not all of them. Of 75,000 to 100,000 clones in the sample, 92% were seen once. Sequenced material: peripheral blood, taken after pregnancy. The receptors shown here come from a female donor with multiple sclerosis, enrolled in a pregnancy study. CDR3s include the opening cysteine and the closing phenylalanine or tryptophan. D genes are given only for firm matches. Clone size is stated in some rows and not others, as once, few, many or a class when expanded.

v_gene,d_gene,j_gene,abundance,CDR3aa,CDR3nt
TRBV13,-,TRBJ2-6,-,CASSPSSGANVLTF,TGTGCCAGCAGCCCCAGTTCTGGGGCCAACGTCCTGACTTTC
TRBV9,-,TRBJ1-6,once,CASSVARGPNNSPLHF,TGTGCCAGCAGCGTAGCTAGGGGCCCCAATAATTCACCCCTCCACTTT
TRBV7-2,-,TRBJ2-5,-,CASSAARSQETQYF,TGTGCCAGCAGCGCCGCGAGAAGCCAAGAGACCCAGTACTTC
TRBV6-4,-,TRBJ1-2,-,CASSEGDTYGYTF,TGTGCCAGCAGTGAGGGGGACACCTATGGCTACACCTTC
TRBV6-5,-,TRBJ1-2,-,CASSYGEGYGYTF,TGTGCCAGCAGTTACGGGGAGGGGTATGGCTACACCTTC
TRBV9,-,TRBJ2-3,-,CASSDTSADTQYF,TGTGCCAGCAGCGACACTAGTGCAGATACGCAGTATTTT
TRBV18,-,TRBJ1-5,-,CASSPVQEDQPQHF,TGTGCCAGCTCACCAGTCCAGGAGGATCAGCCCCAGCATTTT
TRBV7-9,-,TRBJ1-5,-,CASTHSRRGSNQPQHF,TGTGCCAGCACGCATTCTCGGAGGGGTAGCAATCAGCCCCAGCATTTT
TRBV30,TRBD1,TRBJ1-5,-,CAWSGGSNQPQHF,TGTGCCTGGTCAGGGGGAAGCAATCAGCCCCAGCATTTT
TRBV19,-,TRBJ1-2,-,CASSIGGREESGYTF,TGTGCCAGTAGTATAGGAGGCAGGGAAGAATCTGGCTACACCTTC
TRBV10-2,TRBD1,TRBJ1-4,-,CASSEWQGAEKLFF,TGCGCCAGCAGTGAGTGGCAGGGGGCGGAAAAACTGTTTTTT
TRBV11-2,-,TRBJ2-7,-,CASSYSLGRVQQYF,TGTGCCAGCAGCTACAGCCTTGGCAGGGTACAGCAGTACTTC
TRBV18,TRBD2,TRBJ2-1,-,CASSGLAGVVVNNEQFF,TGTGCCAGCTCGGGGCTAGCGGGAGTGGTGGTGAACAATGAGCAGTTCTTC
TRBV19,-,TRBJ1-4,-,CASSIGGAGAFNEKLFF,TGTGCCAGTAGTATTGGAGGGGCGGGGGCCTTTAATGAAAAACTGTTTTTT
TRBV11-1,TRBD2,TRBJ2-1,-,CASSLVYQRGDYNEQFF,TGTGCCAGCAGCTTAGTTTATCAGCGGGGGGACTACAATGAGCAGTTCTTC
TRBV7-2,-,TRBJ1-4,-,CASSAPPAAEKLFF,TGTGCCAGCAGCGCCCCCCCCGCGGCTGAAAAACTGTTTTTT
TRBV19,TRBD2,TRBJ2-3,-,CASSIGGGRDTQYF,TGTGCCAGTAGTATCGGGGGGGGCCGGGATACGCAGTATTTT
TRBV7-9,TRBD2,TRBJ2-1,-,CASSPPLRGVTYNEQFF,TGTGCCAGCAGCCCACCACTACGGGGGGTAACGTACAATGAGCAGTTCTTC
TRBV6-5,TRBD2,TRBJ2-4,-,CASSSVAGNIQYF,TGTGCCAGCAGTTCAGTAGCGGGTAACATTCAGTACTTC
TRBV5-5,TRBD1,TRBJ2-1,-,CASSGGQGVDNEQFF,TGTGCCAGCAGTGGGGGACAGGGGGTGGACAATGAGCAGTTCTTC
TRBV7-9,TRBD1,TRBJ1-2,-,CASSHRQGHHYGYTF,TGTGCCAGCAGCCACAGACAGGGCCACCACTATGGCTACACCTTC
TRBV6-5,TRBD1,TRBJ2-3,-,CASSTTGGPDTQYF,TGTGCCAGCAGTACTACAGGGGGACCAGATACGCAGTATTTT
TRBV5-1,-,TRBJ2-7,-,CASSFGITGYEQYF,TGCGCCAGCAGCTTCGGAATAACAGGGTACGAGCAGTACTTC
TRBV6-5,TRBD2,TRBJ2-1,-,CASSLSGRKDEQFF,TGTGCCAGCAGCCTTAGCGGGAGGAAGGATGAGCAGTTCTTC
TRBV6-6,TRBD2,TRBJ2-7,-,CASSGLAGGTYEQYF,TGTGCCAGCAGTGGACTAGCGGGAGGGACCTACGAGCAGTACTTC
TRBV28,TRBD2,TRBJ2-3,once,CASSFLSPGTSGADTQYF,TGTGCCAGCAGTTTCCTTTCACCCGGGACTAGCGGTGCAGATACGCAGTATTTT
TRBV18,TRBD1,TRBJ2-7,-,CASSLQTGTVYEQYF,TGTGCCAGCTCCTTACAGACCGGGACAGTATACGAGCAGTACTTC
TRBV5-6,TRBD1,TRBJ1-2,-,CASSWGQYVGGYTF,TGTGCCAGCAGCTGGGGACAGTATGTCGGTGGCTACACCTTC
TRBV27,-,TRBJ2-7,-,CASSFFAGTYEQYF,TGTGCCAGCAGTTTTTTTGCAGGCACCTACGAGCAGTACTTC
TRBV4-2,TRBD1,TRBJ1-2,-,CASSQEGQGVSGYTF,TGTGCCAGCAGCCAAGAGGGGCAGGGGGTTTCTGGCTACACCTTC
TRBV7-9,-,TRBJ1-1,once,CASSLDRNTEAFF,TGTGCCAGCAGCTTAGACAGGAACACTGAAGCTTTCTTT
TRBV5-8,TRBD1,TRBJ2-7,-,CASSLGADRDEQYF,TGTGCCAGCAGCTTGGGGGCCGACAGGGATGAGCAGTACTTC
TRBV4-3,-,TRBJ1-2,-,CASSQAQGSSYGYTF,TGCGCCAGCAGCCAAGCACAGGGTTCTTCCTATGGCTACACCTTC
TRBV18,-,TRBJ1-2,-,CASSPGGSDGYTF,TGTGCCAGCTCACCGGGGGGGTCTGATGGCTACACCTTC
TRBV29-1,-,TRBJ2-5,-,CSVDRQRETQYF,TGCAGCGTAGACAGACAGAGGGAGACCCAGTACTTC
TRBV6-1,-,TRBJ2-3,-,CASSREFSTDTQYF,TGTGCCAGCAGTCGCGAGTTTAGCACAGATACGCAGTATTTT
TRBV6-5,-,TRBJ1-2,once,CASSYDRRPYGYTF,TGTGCCAGCAGTTACGACAGGCGGCCCTATGGCTACACCTTC
TRBV21-1,-,TRBJ2-7,-,CASSKADSVRRGQYF,TGTGCCAGCAGCAAAGCAGACAGTGTTAGGCGAGGGCAGTACTTC
TRBV4-1,-,TRBJ2-2,-,CASTRAGSSTGTGELFF,TGCGCCAGCACACGGGCAGGTTCTTCCACGGGGACCGGGGAGCTGTTTTTT
TRBV9,-,TRBJ1-1,-,CASSVVGTEAFF,TGTGCCAGCAGCGTAGTCGGCACTGAAGCTTTCTTT
TRBV29-1,-,TRBJ1-1,-,CSVVTGWNTEAFF,TGCAGCGTTGTTACGGGATGGAACACTGAAGCTTTCTTT
TRBV14,TRBD1,TRBJ2-7,-,CASSQLLLRDSHEQYF,TGTGCCAGCAGCCAATTACTATTACGGGACAGCCACGAGCAGTACTTC
TRBV6-4,-,TRBJ1-1,few,CASSDSRGRPDNTEAFF,TGTGCCAGCAGTGACTCTAGAGGGAGGCCGGATAACACTGAAGCTTTCTTT
TRBV9,TRBD1,TRBJ1-5,-,CASSLGQGINQPQHF,TGTGCCAGCAGCCTAGGACAGGGGATCAATCAGCCCCAGCATTTT
TRBV7-9,-,TRBJ2-7,-,CASSLARGAIEQYF,TGTGCCAGCAGCTTAGCCCGGGGGGCGATCGAGCAGTACTTC
TRBV7-3,TRBD1,TRBJ2-7,-,CASSRGQGREQYF,TGTGCCAGCAGCCGCGGACAGGGGCGCGAGCAGTACTTC
TRBV27,-,TRBJ2-1,once,CASSINNEQFF,TGTGCCAGCAGTATCAACAATGAGCAGTTCTTC
TRBV5-8,TRBD1,TRBJ2-2,-,CASSLWDSRMMELFF,TGTGCCAGCAGCTTGTGGGACAGTAGGATGATGGAGCTGTTTTTT
TRBV5-1,-,TRBJ2-3,-,CASSPAQARRDTQYF,TGCGCCAGCAGCCCGGCCCAGGCCCGGCGAGATACGCAGTATTTT
TRBV2,TRBD2,TRBJ2-3,-,CASSVGQGGPDTQYF,TGTGCCAGCAGTGTGGGGCAGGGAGGGCCAGATACGCAGTATTTT
TRBV7-8,-,TRBJ2-2,-,CASSYTGENTGELFF,TGTGCCAGCAGTTATACGGGAGAAAACACCGGGGAGCTGTTTTTT
TRBV7-8,-,TRBJ2-7,-,CASSLGAPGPGYEQYF,TGTGCCAGCAGCTTAGGGGCCCCTGGACCGGGGTACGAGCAGTACTTC
TRBV19,TRBD1,TRBJ2-3,-,CASSNGQGAEKDTQYF,TGTGCCAGTAGTAACGGACAGGGGGCTGAGAAAGATACGCAGTATTTT
TRBV19,TRBD1,TRBJ2-4,-,CASRHRGRSDIQYF,TGTGCCAGTAGACACAGGGGGCGCAGTGACATTCAGTACTTC
TRBV9,TRBD2,TRBJ2-2,-,CASSVGTSGNTGELFF,TGTGCCAGCAGCGTAGGGACTAGCGGGAACACCGGGGAGCTGTTTTTT
TRBV6-1,-,TRBJ1-5,-,CASMAASNQPQHF,TGTGCCAGCATGGCGGCTAGCAATCAGCCCCAGCATTTT
TRBV11-2,-,TRBJ2-3,-,CASSPWGGLGDTQYF,TGTGCCAGCAGCCCTTGGGGGGGGCTAGGAGATACGCAGTATTTT
TRBV7-9,TRBD1,TRBJ2-7,few,CASSPDRGSYEQYF,TGTGCCAGCAGCCCCGACAGGGGGTCCTACGAGCAGTACTTC
TRBV5-6,TRBD1,TRBJ1-5,-,CASSGPGTVNQPQHF,TGTGCCAGCAGCGGCCCCGGGACAGTAAATCAGCCCCAGCATTTT
TRBV19,TRBD1,TRBJ1-5,once,CASSTTDRGYQPQHF,TGTGCCAGTAGTACCACAGACAGGGGCTATCAGCCCCAGCATTTT